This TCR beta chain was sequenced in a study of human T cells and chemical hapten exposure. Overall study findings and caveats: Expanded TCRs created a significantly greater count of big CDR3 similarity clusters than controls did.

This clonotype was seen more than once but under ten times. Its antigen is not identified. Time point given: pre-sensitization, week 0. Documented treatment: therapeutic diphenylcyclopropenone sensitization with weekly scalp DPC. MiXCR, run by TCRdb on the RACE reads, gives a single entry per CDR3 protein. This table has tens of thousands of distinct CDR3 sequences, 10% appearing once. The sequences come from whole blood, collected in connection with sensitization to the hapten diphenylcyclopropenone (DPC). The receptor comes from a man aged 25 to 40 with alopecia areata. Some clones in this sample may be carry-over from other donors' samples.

The CDR3 here is CSAIQQGNSPLHF. For the CDR3, the DNA is TGCAGTGCCATTCAACAGGGGAATTCACCCCTCCACTTT. The genes are TRBV20-1 and TRBJ1-6, with 7 nucleotides matching TRBD1. The germline V gene encodes CDR1 DFQATT and CDR2 SNEGSKA (reference sequence). This CDR3 is built from 13 residues. V trimming: 6 bases; J trimming: 7 bases; junction bases outside the gene matches: 6.